Listed below are T cell receptor beta chains from one sample, sequenced in a study of T cell responses to AZD1222 COVID-19 vaccine. Produced via immunoSEQ multiplex PCR; TCRdb's table is partial and in-frame only. This sample has under 200,000 clones; more than 75% occur once, and the top ten carry around 2.9%. The input for sequencing was peripheral blood, taken on day 0 of MenACWY control vaccination. These receptors were collected from an adult in good health. The CDR3 runs from the conserved cysteine through the conserved F or W. The D gene is left open where the match is weak. The size of a clone is reported for some rows only, either as once, few or many, or as a class for expanded clones.

TRBD1 | TRBJ2-5 | TRBV11-2 | - | 15 | CASSLGDRGQETQYF | TGTGCCAGCAGCTTAGGGGACAGGGGGCAAGAGACCCAGTACTTC
- | TRBJ2-7 | TRBV27 | - | 14 | CASSPGHQGENQYF | TGTGCCAGCAGCCCAGGGCACCAGGGTGAAAACCAGTACTTC
TRBD1 | TRBJ2-3 | TRBV5-6 | - | 15 | CASSTGTASTDTQYF | TGTGCCAGCAGCACCGGGACAGCCAGCACAGATACGCAGTATTTT
- | TRBJ1-1 | TRBV19 | - | 13 | CASSTMTGGQAFF | TGTGCCAGTAGTACCATGACAGGAGGTCAGGCTTTCTTT
- | TRBJ2-7 | TRBV7-2 | once | 12 | CASSPWVNEQYF | TGTGCCAGCAGCCCTTGGGTTAACGAGCAGTACTTC
- | TRBJ1-1 | TRBV30 | - | 12 | CAWSRGGSEAFF | TGTGCCTGGAGCCGGGGGGGGTCTGAAGCTTTCTTT
- | TRBJ2-2 | TRBV2 | - | 14 | CASSQGHNTGELFF | TGTGCCAGCAGCCAGGGACACAACACCGGGGAGCTGTTTTTT
TRBD2 | TRBJ2-3 | TRBV5-1 | - | 18 | CASSSGLAGGLSTDTQYF | TGCGCCAGCAGCTCGGGACTAGCGGGGGGGCTAAGCACAGATACGCAGTATTTT
- | TRBJ1-5 | TRBV6-5 | once | 15 | CASSSGPRASQPQHF | TGTGCCAGCAGTTCGGGACCGCGGGCCAGTCAGCCCCAGCATTTT
TRBD2 | TRBJ2-7 | TRBV7-2 | - | 17 | CASSLEVAGLANYEQYF | TGTGCCAGCAGCTTAGAAGTGGCCGGACTAGCGAACTACGAGCAGTACTTC
- | TRBJ1-1 | TRBV9 | - | 13 | CASSVEFQGKAFF | TGTGCCAGCAGCGTAGAATTTCAGGGAAAAGCTTTCTTT
- | TRBJ1-3 | TRBV5-4 | - | 14 | CASSLEASKNTIYF | TGTGCCAGCAGCTTGGAAGCCTCAAAAAACACCATATATTTT
- | TRBJ1-5 | TRBV5-5 | - | 17 | CASSLEELLYSNQPQHF | TGTGCCAGCAGCTTGGAGGAGTTACTATATAGCAATCAGCCCCAGCATTTT
- | TRBJ2-5 | TRBV20-1 | - | 10 | CSAAQETQYF | TGCAGTGCTGCACAGGAGACCCAGTACTTC
- | TRBJ1-4 | TRBV6-5 | - | 14 | CASRYQGRDEKLFF | TGTGCCAGCAGGTATCAGGGGCGAGATGAAAAACTGTTTTTT
TRBD2 | TRBJ2-1 | TRBV20-1 | - | 15 | CSASQGLAGGPEQFF | TGCAGTGCTAGTCAAGGACTAGCGGGAGGGCCAGAGCAGTTCTTC
- | TRBJ1-3 | TRBV4-1 | once | 15 | CASSQDLSSGNTIYF | TGCGCCAGCAGCCAAGATCTAAGCTCTGGAAACACCATATATTTT
- | TRBJ2-2 | TRBV3-1/TRBV3-2 | - | 13 | CASSPRGTGELFF | TGTGCCAGCAGCCCAAGGGGCACCGGGGAGCTGTTTTTT
- | TRBJ2-7 | TRBV7-9 | once | 15 | CASSPPQRSLYEQYF | TGTGCCAGCAGCCCCCCCCAGCGTTCACTCTACGAGCAGTACTTC
- | TRBJ2-3 | TRBV5-1 | - | 12 | CASSFRENRQYF | TGCGCCAGCAGCTTTAGGGAGAACCGGCAGTATTTT
- | TRBJ2-5 | TRBV9 | - | 17 | CASSVGNAGFFPETQYF | TGTGCCAGCAGCGTAGGAAACGCAGGGTTTTTTCCTGAGACCCAGTACTTC
- | TRBJ2-7 | TRBV27 | - | 13 | CASSQAASYEQYF | TGTGCCAGCAGCCAGGCCGCCTCCTACGAGCAGTACTTC
- | TRBJ1-1 | TRBV3-1/TRBV3-2 | - | 13 | CASVDRTNTEAFF | TGTGCCAGCGTAGACAGGACCAACACTGAAGCTTTCTTT
- | TRBJ2-7 | TRBV7-9 | - | 12 | CASSFRDGEQYF | TGTGCCAGCAGCTTCAGGGACGGCGAGCAGTACTTC
TRBD1 | TRBJ1-5 | TRBV19 | - | 16 | CASSKSQGAINQPQHF | TGTGCCAGTAGTAAATCACAGGGGGCGATCAATCAGCCCCAGCATTTT
TRBD1 | TRBJ1-5 | TRBV2 | - | 15 | CASSSGTDFGLPQHF | TGTGCCAGCAGTTCCGGGACAGATTTTGGACTGCCCCAGCATTTT
TRBD2 | TRBJ2-1 | TRBV5-1 | - | 15 | CASRSRLAEYNEQFF | TGCGCCAGCAGATCCAGACTAGCGGAGTACAATGAGCAGTTCTTC
- | TRBJ1-5 | TRBV28 | - | 17 | CASSPPLTPLSNQPQHF | TGTGCCAGCAGCCCGCCCCTGACACCTCTTAGCAATCAGCCCCAGCATTTT
- | TRBJ1-2 | TRBV5-8 | once | 12 | CASSETNYGYTF | TGTGCCAGCAGCGAGACAAACTATGGCTACACCTTC
- | TRBJ2-7 | TRBV20-1 | - | 11 | CSALWGYEQYF | TGCAGCGCCCTTTGGGGCTACGAGCAGTACTTC
- | TRBJ1-5 | TRBV2 | - | 13 | CASSRETNQPQHF | TGTGCCAGCAGCAGGGAAACCAATCAGCCCCAGCATTTT
TRBD1 | TRBJ2-7 | TRBV11-2 | - | 13 | CASSFSQGNEQYF | TGTGCCAGCAGCTTCTCACAGGGGAACGAGCAGTACTTC
TRBD1 | TRBJ2-1 | TRBV10-3 | - | 16 | CAISWTGGSSYNEQFF | TGTGCCATCAGCTGGACAGGGGGAAGCTCCTACAATGAGCAGTTCTTC
- | TRBJ1-1 | TRBV5-1 | - | 12 | CASSLEVGEAFF | TGCGCCAGCAGCTTGGAGGTGGGGGAAGCTTTCTTT
- | TRBJ1-2 | TRBV11-2 | - | 16 | CASSPTAGGESYGYTF | TGTGCCAGCAGCCCTACGGCGGGGGGCGAGTCCTATGGCTACACCTTC
- | TRBJ1-1 | TRBV6-5 | once | 14 | CASSYSTVNTEAFF | TGTGCCAGCAGTTACTCGACAGTGAACACTGAAGCTTTCTTT
TRBD2 | TRBJ2-7 | TRBV13 | - | 14 | CASSLSGSSYEQYF | TGTGCCAGCAGCCTAAGCGGGAGCTCCTACGAGCAGTACTTC
- | TRBJ1-5 | TRBV7-3 | - | 14 | CASSPSGGNQPQHF | TGTGCCAGCAGCCCAAGCGGGGGGAATCAGCCCCAGCATTTT
- | TRBJ2-2 | TRBV2 | - | 14 | CASSEVSETGELFF | TGTGCCAGCAGTGAAGTAAGCGAAACCGGGGAGCTGTTTTTT
- | TRBJ1-1 | TRBV6-5 | - | 13 | CASSYQGGTEAFF | TGTGCCAGCAGTTACCAGGGTGGAACTGAAGCTTTCTTT
- | TRBJ2-7 | TRBV6-6 | - | 13 | CASSPQVPNEQYF | TGTGCCAGCAGCCCACAGGTCCCCAACGAGCAGTACTTC
TRBD1 | TRBJ2-5 | TRBV5-1 | - | 16 | CASSLARTGDEETQYF | TGCGCCAGCAGCTTGGCTCGGACAGGGGACGAGGAGACCCAGTACTTC
- | TRBJ1-1 | TRBV27 | - | 17 | CASSPSDVLGRGTEAFF | TGTGCCAGCAGTCCCTCGGATGTGCTGGGCCGAGGGACTGAAGCTTTCTTT
- | TRBJ2-7 | TRBV15 | once | 15 | CATSRDLQGVSEQYF | TGTGCCACCAGCAGAGATCTACAGGGAGTTAGCGAGCAGTACTTC
TRBD2 | TRBJ2-5 | TRBV6-4 | - | 15 | CASSRLAGAQETQYF | TGTGCCAGCAGCCGGCTAGCGGGGGCCCAAGAGACCCAGTACTTC
TRBD1 | TRBJ2-1 | TRBV9 | - | 17 | CASSVGGFGQGANEQFF | TGTGCCAGCAGCGTAGGGGGATTTGGACAGGGGGCCAATGAGCAGTTCTTC
- | TRBJ2-7 | TRBV28 | - | 15 | CASSSDGEGAYEQYF | TGTGCCAGCAGTTCGGACGGGGAGGGGGCCTACGAGCAGTACTTC
TRBD1 | TRBJ1-2 | TRBV19 | - | 15 | CASSIPSDRRDGYTF | TGTGCCAGTAGTATCCCTTCGGACAGGAGAGATGGCTACACCTTC
- | TRBJ2-3 | TRBV5-1 | few | 15 | CASSLSLAPTDTQYF | TGCGCCAGCAGCTTGAGCCTAGCTCCGACAGATACGCAGTATTTT
- | TRBJ2-2 | TRBV7-9 | - | 13 | CASSPQGAGELFF | TGTGCCAGCAGCCCACAGGGAGCCGGGGAGCTGTTTTTT